This T cell receptor beta chain was captured in a study of neurological immune-mediated disorders. A single record per CDR3 protein comes from TCRdb applying MiXCR to the 5' RACE reads. The repertoire holds tens of thousands of distinct CDR3 sequences, with roughly 5.5% as singletons. This clonotype was seen at least ten times. The V gene's germline CDR1 is SEHNR and CDR2 FQNEAQ (reference sequence). This CDR3 has 12 amino acids. V gave up 4 bases and J gave up 14 bases, with 15 bases separating them. Source material: PBMCs. This sequence originates from a man younger than 35 with multiple sclerosis. The chain is built from TRBV7-9 and TRBJ2-1; D may correspond to TRBD1 or TRBD2 (7 bases each). The CDR3 nucleotides read TGTGCCAGCAGCTCCAGGGGGGGGCTAAAGTTCTTC. This gives the protein CASSSRGGLKFF.